The next 20 T cell receptor beta chains were all read from a single sample in a study of PD-1 blockade in classical Hodgkin lymphoma. Measured with immunoSEQ multiplex PCR; TCRdb has only the in-frame clones, and not every one. The table has thousands of clones, about 65% seen once. Documented time point: cycle 4 day 1 (C4D1), after 6 weeks of nivolumab. All patients experienced relapse after autologous stem cell transplantation, and brentuximab vedotin exposure was variable. From thawed PBMCs, magnetic negative selection was used to isolate the CD8+ T cells. The input for sequencing was CD8+ T cells from blood, taken before the fourth cycle of nivolumab. These receptors were obtained from a human donor with classical Hodgkin lymphoma.

The chain uses TRBV2 and TRBJ2-7; tentative D call: TRBD1 (6 bases). The CDR3 runs 17 residues. V lost 2 bases and J 3 bases, leaving 20 bases between the germline ends. Germline V gives CDR1 SNHLY, CDR2 FYNNEI. The CDR3 sequence is CASSETRTVVLLYEQYF. The CDR3 region has the DNA TGTGCCAGCAGTGAAACTCGGACAGTCGTTCTTCTCTACGAGCAGTACTTC.

This clone is judged medium-sized. The V gene is TRBV15, the J gene TRBJ1-1, with unresolved D. The germline gives CDR1 LNHNV, CDR2 YYDKDF (reference sequence). This CDR3 contains 15 residues. V shed 4 bases and J shed 3 bases, with 15 bases lying between them. CDR3 sequence: CATSKTTDGDTEAFF. The CDR3 DNA is TGTGCCACCAGCAAAACCACGGACGGAGACACTGAAGCTTTCTTT.

V gene TRBV15 combines with J gene TRBJ2-2, with 15 bases fitting TRBD2. There are 18 residues in the CDR3. Germline lookup yields CDR1 LNHNV and CDR2 YYDKDF (reference sequence). V lost 1 base to trimming and J lost 0 bases; unmatched junction nucleotides: 0. CDR3 nucleotides: TGTGCCACCAGCAGAGGGACTAGCGGGAGGGCGAACACCGGGGAGCTGTTTTTT. Its protein product is CATSRGTSGRANTGELFF.

V and J are TRBV15 and TRBJ2-7; TRBD2 matches 10 bases. Germline CDR1 and CDR2: LNHNV and YYDKDF (reference sequence). This CDR3 has 19 amino acids. With V trimmed by 1 base and J by 0 bases, 12 bases remained unmatched. CDR3 DNA: TGTGCCACCAGCAGAGTACCCCTAGCGGGGGTCCACAACTCCTACGAGCAGTACTTC. It translates to CATSRVPLAGVHNSYEQYF.

This clone was observed a handful of times. V and J are TRBV4-1 and TRBJ2-7, with D perhaps matching TRBD1 or TRBD2 (5 bases each). The CDR3 sequence is 17 residues long. Germline CDR1 and CDR2: MGHRA and YSYEKL. Trimming took off 1 base at V and 6 bases at J, with 22 bases between the two ends. CDR3 amino acids: CASSQAVGTQRSSEQYF. DNA for the CDR3: TGCGCCAGCAGCCAAGCGGTTGGGACCCAAAGATCGAGCGAGCAGTACTTC.

V usage is TRBV19 and J usage is TRBJ2-3, with D tentatively TRBD2 (5 bases). Germline-derived CDR1 and CDR2 are LNHDA and SQIVND (reference sequence). This CDR3 is 16 amino acids long. V lost 5 bases to trimming and J lost 0 bases, with 15 bases between them. DNA of the CDR3: TGTGCCAGTAGTGATTGGACGGGAACTAGCACAGATACGCAGTATTTT. Translating gives CASSDWTGTSTDTQYF.

The chain couples TRBV7-9 to TRBJ2-1; TRBD1 aligns across 7 bases. Germline-derived CDR1 and CDR2 are SEHNR and FQNEAQ (reference sequence). V was clipped by 2 bases and J by 8 bases; unmatched bases: 6. The CDR3 runs to 14 residues. DNA of the CDR3: TGTGCCAGCAGCTTAACACCGACAGGGCATGAGCAGTTCTTC. Its translation is CASSLTPTGHEQFF.

The chain joins TRBV10-2 to TRBJ2-7; possible D gene TRBD2, 5 bases. Germline loops: CDR1 WSHSY, CDR2 SAAADI. CDR3 length: 13 residues. The V gene lost 8 bases and the J gene lost 2 bases, with 13 bases spanning the gap. For the CDR3, the DNA is TGCGCCAGCCAAGGACTCGAAACCTACGAGCAGTACTTC. Amino acid sequence: CASQGLETYEQYF.

This clone showed up just a few times. The CDR3 bases are TGTGCAGTCGGGGGGTACGTGTCCTACGAGCAGTACTTC. Encoded protein: CAVGGYVSYEQYF. This sequence joins TRBV7-2 and TRBJ2-7; 7 bases fit TRBD2. CDR3 length: 13 residues. Germline V gene data show CDR1 as SGHTA and CDR2 as FQGNSA.

The J gene is TRBJ1-4, the V gene TRBV7-9; D is possibly TRBD1 (6 bases). V lost 5 bases, J lost 5 bases, and 12 bases lay in between. Looked up from germline, CDR1 is SEHNR and CDR2 is FQNEAQ (reference sequence). CDR3 length: 14 amino acids. In DNA, the CDR3 is TGTGCCAGCAGCCCCCGGACAGTGAATGAAAAACTGTTTTTT. Translated, it gives CASSPRTVNEKLFF.

This chain uses TRBV5-1 with TRBJ2-7; no definite D call. This CDR3 is built from 14 residues. Germline lookup yields CDR1 SGHRS and CDR2 YFSETQ. The ends were cut back, 0 bases at V and 0 bases at J, with 7 bases in the middle. DNA for the CDR3: TGCGCCAGCAGCTTGGCTATATACTCCTACGAGCAGTACTTC. Amino acids: CASSLAIYSYEQYF.

The V gene is TRBV27, the J gene TRBJ1-2; no clear D. CDR1 is MNHEY and CDR2 is SMNVEV in the germline V gene (reference sequence). Trimming removed 3 bases from V and 5 bases from J, with 16 bases in between. The CDR3 is 15 amino acids. CDR3 DNA sequence: TGTGCCAGCAGTTTTTCTGGGTCCTCCTATTATGGCTACACCTTC. Translation gives CASSFSGSSYYGYTF.

The J gene is TRBJ2-7, the V gene TRBV7-9; D might be TRBD2 (7 bases). The V and J ends lost 3 bases and 3 bases respectively, with 15 bases between them. The CDR3 has 15 residues. CDR1 is SEHNR, CDR2 FQNEAQ, per germline (reference sequence). The CDR3 protein is CASSLGGGTLYEQYF. The CDR3 bases are TGTGCCAGCAGCTTGGGGGGAGGGACACTCTACGAGCAGTACTTC.

The chain is built from TRBV5-8 and TRBJ2-4; no clear D gene. Germline CDR1 SGHTS, CDR2 YDEGEE. With 4 bases removed from V and 5 bases from J, the gap between germline ends came to 7 bases. The CDR3 contains 12 residues. CDR3 sequence (DNA): TGTGCCAGCAGCGGTAGGGAAAACATTCAGTACTTC. Translating it yields CASSGRENIQYF.

The chain carries TRBV5-6 and TRBJ2-3; perhaps TRBD2 as D (6 bases). CDR3 length: 15 residues. CDR1 is SGHDT, CDR2 YYEEEE, per germline. Trimming left V 1 base short and J 5 bases short, with 14 bases between. The CDR3 bases are TGTGCCAGCAGCTTGAGAGGCGGGACGGGAGATACGCAGTATTTT. Its protein is CASSLRGGTGDTQYF.

This clone was seen a few times. This chain uses TRBV5-6 with TRBJ1-1; TRBD1 agrees at 8 bases. This CDR3 is 13 amino acids long. Per germline, CDR1 SGHDT and CDR2 YYEEEE. J gave up 6 bases and V 3 bases, and 4 bases lay outside the gene matches. The CDR3 protein is CASSWTGSPEAFF. The CDR3 nucleotides read TGTGCCAGCAGCTGGACAGGGTCTCCTGAAGCTTTCTTT.

This sequence joins TRBV27 and TRBJ2-7; the D is unclear. Trimming pared 0 bases from V and 6 bases from J, leaving 15 bases between. This CDR3 contains 15 residues. Germline V lookup: CDR1 MNHEY, CDR2 SMNVEV (reference sequence). The CDR3, as DNA: TGTGCCAGCAGTTTATCGGGGTCGGCTGGGCTCGAGCAGTACTTC. Translation gives CASSLSGSAGLEQYF.

The CDR3 is CASSFWRGPSTDTQYF. The CDR3 region has the DNA TGTGCCAGCAGCTTTTGGCGGGGTCCTAGCACAGATACGCAGTATTTT. The rearrangement links TRBV7-6 to TRBJ2-3, with D perhaps TRBD2 (6 bases). V lost 3 bases and J 0 bases, leaving 13 bases between the germline ends. This CDR3 has 16 amino acids. Looked up from germline, CDR1 is SGHVS and CDR2 is FNYEAQ.

The chain uses TRBV7-6 and TRBJ1-4, with no clear D. This CDR3 is 12 amino acids long. CDR1 SGHVS and CDR2 FNYEAQ come from the germline V gene. V lost 5 bases to trimming and J lost 8 bases, with 9 bases between them. CDR3: CASSQDSEKLFF. The CDR3 nucleotides are TGTGCCAGCAGCCAGGACTCCGAAAAACTGTTTTTT.

This clone was counted a single time. CDR3 sequence (DNA): TGTGCCAGCAGCCCCGGGACATCCTACGAGCAGTACTTC. Its protein is CASSPGTSYEQYF. This rearrangement joins TRBV11-3 to TRBJ2-7; maybe TRBD1 (6 bases). From germline, CDR1 is SGHNT and CDR2 YENEEA. V shed 5 bases and J shed 1 base, with 9 bases lying between them. This CDR3 has 13 amino acids.